This T cell receptor (beta chain) was captured by sequencing in a study of EBV T-cell therapy then PD-1 blockade in nasopharyngeal carcinoma. The method was immunoSEQ multiplex PCR; TCRdb's version includes in-frame clones alone and lacks a portion of them. This repertoire shows about 20,000 clones, about 88% found once; its top ten account for roughly 30%. This CDR3 contains 14 residues. From germline, CDR1 is MNHEY and CDR2 SVGAGI. V was clipped by 6 bases and J by 7 bases, with 13 bases between them. Time point reported: 266 days after commencement of treatment, after nivolumab therapy. Stated treatment: AdE1-LMPpoly-expanded autologous EBV-specific T-cell therapy followed by anti-PD-1 nivolumab. This clone came up once. What it binds is not known. This same CDR3 is encoded by further DNA sequences in the sample.

V usage is TRBV6-5 and J usage is TRBJ1-6; D not certain. This receptor was obtained from a middle-aged man with nasopharyngeal carcinoma. This specimen consisted of CD8+ T cells from blood, obtained around day 270 from a patient whose treatment included autologous EBV-specific T cells and nivolumab. The CDR3 protein is CASSPGRENSPLHF. The DNA of the CDR3 is TGTGCCAGCAGCCCGGGGAGGGAAAATTCACCCCTCCACTTT.